Sequencing of this T cell receptor (beta chain) was carried out in a study of T cells after yellow fever vaccination. Study observations and caveats: Subsequent booster samples again held most clones from primary vaccination (around 96% CD4, 88% CD8).

V was clipped by 4 bases and J by 4 bases; unmatched bases: 3. This CDR3 is built from 14 residues. Germline V lookup: CDR1 SGHTA, CDR2 FQGTGA. This clonotype was seen repeatedly, ten times or more. Antigen: not known. TCRdb itself ran the 5' RACE reads through MiXCR, one entry per CDR3 protein. The sample lists over 250,000 distinct CDR3 sequences; 4.1% were seen once. This chain uses TRBV7-3 with TRBJ2-2; 7 positions match TRBD1. The receptor was isolated from a man between 18 and 35 years old who received the YFV17D yellow fever vaccine. The material sequenced was PBMCs, taken 5 days after the yellow fever booster vaccination. The CDR3 DNA sequence: TGTGCCAGCAGCTCGTACAGGGGCACCGGGGAGCTGTTTTTT. Its translation: CASSSYRGTGELFF.